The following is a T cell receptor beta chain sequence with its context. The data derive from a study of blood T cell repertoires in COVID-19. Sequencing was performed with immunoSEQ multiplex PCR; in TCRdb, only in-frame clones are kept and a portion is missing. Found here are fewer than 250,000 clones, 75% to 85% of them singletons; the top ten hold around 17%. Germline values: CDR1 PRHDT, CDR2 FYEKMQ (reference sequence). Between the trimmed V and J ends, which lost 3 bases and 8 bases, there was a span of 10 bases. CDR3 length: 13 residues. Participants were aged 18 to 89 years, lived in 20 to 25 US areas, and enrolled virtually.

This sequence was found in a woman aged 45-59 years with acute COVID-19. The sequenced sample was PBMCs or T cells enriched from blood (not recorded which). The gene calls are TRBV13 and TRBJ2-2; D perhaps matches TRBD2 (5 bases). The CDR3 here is CASSLRVRGELFF. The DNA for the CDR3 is TGTGCCAGCAGCTTGAGGGTTCGGGGGGAGCTGTTTTTT. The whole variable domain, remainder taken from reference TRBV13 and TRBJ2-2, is AAGVIQSPRHLIKEKRETATLKCYPIPRHDTVYWYQQGPGQDPQFLISFYEKMQSDKGSIPDRFSAQQFSDYHSELNMSSLELGDSALYFCASSLRVRGELFFGEGSRLTVL.